This T cell receptor (beta chain) was sequenced for a study of blood T cell repertoires in COVID-19. Study information: Samples came from the United States, Italy and Spain, spanning acute and convalescent COVID-19. T cells, B-cell-depleted T cells, or PBMCs supplied cDNA or gDNA.

The CDR3 has 13 amino acids. The germline gives CDR1 SGHAT, CDR2 FQNNGV. Trimming removed 0 bases from V and 3 bases from J, with 5 bases in between. As handled by the study authors: Counts of nucleated cells, estimated from reference gene primer amplification, were obtained. TCRdb keeps only in-frame clones here, not all; method: immunoSEQ multiplex PCR. V, J and clone size derive from that table, while D and trimming were established from the DNA sequence. Here the sample spans a few hundred thousand clones, 85% being singletons. This receptor was taken from a woman under 30 with acute or convalescent COVID-19. The gene calls are TRBV11-2 and TRBJ1-2; D call uncertain. Sequencing was carried out using peripheral blood. The CDR3 here is CASSLESYYGYTF. The DNA of the CDR3 is TGTGCCAGCAGCTTAGAGTCGTACTATGGCTACACCTTC.